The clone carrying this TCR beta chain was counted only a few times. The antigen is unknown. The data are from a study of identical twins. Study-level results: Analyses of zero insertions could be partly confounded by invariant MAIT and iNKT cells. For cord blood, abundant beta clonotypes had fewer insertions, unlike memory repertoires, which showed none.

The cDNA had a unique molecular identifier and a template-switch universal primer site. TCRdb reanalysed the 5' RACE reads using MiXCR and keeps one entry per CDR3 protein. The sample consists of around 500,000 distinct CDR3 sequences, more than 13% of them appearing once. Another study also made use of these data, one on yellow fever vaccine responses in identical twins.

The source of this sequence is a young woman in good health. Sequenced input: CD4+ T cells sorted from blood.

The CDR3 is CSARDSGSRSYNEQFF. The CDR3 DNA follows: TGCAGTGCTAGAGATTCGGGGAGCCGCTCCTACAATGAGCAGTTCTTC. The chain recombines TRBV20-1 with TRBJ2-1, with D perhaps matching TRBD2 (5 bases). The CDR3 is 16 residues long. Trimming left V 0 bases short and J 0 bases short, with 12 bases between. Germline CDR1 reads DFQATT; CDR2 reads SNEGSKA (reference sequence).